Shown below are 26 T cell receptor beta chains from a single sample sequenced in a study of OX40 agonist ivuxolimab in advanced cancers. Method: immunoSEQ multiplex PCR; TCRdb's copy keeps in-frame clones and lacks some. The sample consists of about 90,000 clones, about nine tenths of them appearing once. This specimen consisted of CD4+ or CD8+ T cells sorted from blood, obtained in a trial of the OX40 agonist ivuxolimab. The receptors stem from an adult with an advanced solid tumor such as melanoma, head and neck, liver or kidney cancer.

The rearrangement joins TRBV9 to TRBJ2-6; the D is unclear. CDR3 size: 15 residues. Trimming removed 4 bases from V and 4 bases from J, with 12 bases in between. Germline lookup yields CDR1 SGDLS and CDR2 YYNGEE. The chain's CDR3 is CASSPRMRGANVLTF. The CDR3 bases are TGTGCCAGCAGCCCTCGGATGAGGGGGGCCAACGTCCTGACTTTC.

The rearrangement links TRBV7-9 to TRBJ2-5; D might be TRBD1 (6 bases). V shed 4 bases and J shed 5 bases, with 17 bases lying between them. This CDR3 has 15 amino acids. The germline CDR1 and CDR2 sequences are SEHNR and FQNEAQ (reference sequence). The CDR3 protein is CASSSTGIDRETQYF. CDR3 in DNA: TGTGCCAGCAGCTCTACAGGGATCGATAGGGAGACCCAGTACTTC. The variable domain in full, completed from reference TRBV7-9 and TRBJ2-5, reads DTGVSQNPRHKITKRGQNVTFRCDPISEHNRLYWYRQTLGQGPEFLTYFQNEAQLEKSRLLSDRFSAERPKGSFSTLEIQRTEQGDSAMYLCASSSTGIDRETQYFGPGTRLLVL.

This sequence joins TRBV10-2 and TRBJ2-7, with D unresolved. The V end was cut by 6 bases, the J end by 0 bases, with 6 bases between. The CDR3 totals 12 residues. Germline-derived CDR1 and CDR2 are WSHSY and SAAADI. CDR3 in DNA: TGCGCCAGCAGCGATAGCTCCTACGAGCAGTACTTC. This codes for CASSDSSYEQYF.

The CDR3 loop is CASSQDTRDRWNEKLFF. The CDR3 nucleotides are TGCGCCAGCAGCCAAGATACCCGGGACAGGTGGAATGAAAAACTGTTTTTT. This chain connects TRBV4-1 to TRBJ1-4; 8 bases line up with TRBD1. CDR3 size: 17 residues. Germline loops: CDR1 MGHRA, CDR2 YSYEKL. V shed 0 bases and J 5 bases; nucleotides not matched to a gene: 8.

V is TRBV9 and J is TRBJ2-1; 11 bases map to TRBD2. CDR3 length equals 15 residues. V lost 4 bases, J lost 5 bases, and 5 bases stayed unmatched. Germline values: CDR1 SGDLS, CDR2 YYNGEE. CDR3 DNA sequence: TGTGCCAGCAGCCCCCAGGGACTAGCGGACAATGAGCAGTTCTTC. Encoded protein: CASSPQGLADNEQFF.

This clone was found once. The chain employs TRBV7-9 and TRBJ2-1, with a weak D call TRBD2 (6 bases). With 0 bases removed from V and 6 bases from J, the gap between germline ends came to 15 bases. The CDR3 is made up of 16 amino acids. Germline V gene data show CDR1 as SEHNR and CDR2 as FQNEAQ (reference sequence). This CDR3 is CASSLARTSFGNEQFF. The DNA for the CDR3 is TGTGCCAGCAGCTTAGCGAGAACTAGCTTTGGCAATGAGCAGTTCTTC.

This sequence joins TRBV5-5 and TRBJ2-5, with 9 nucleotides matching TRBD1. Germline V gives CDR1 SGHKS, CDR2 YYEKEE (reference sequence). The CDR3 length is 14 residues. With V trimmed by 4 bases and J by 9 bases, 10 bases remained unmatched. Here the CDR3 DNA reads TGTGCCAGCAGCCGAGAACCGGGACAGGGTCCCCAGTACTTC. Its protein is CASSREPGQGPQYF.

In this sample, this clone turned up once. This chain links TRBV5-1 with TRBJ2-7; 11 bases are a match to TRBD2. The CDR3 runs to 16 residues. The ends lost 0 bases at V and 5 bases at J; junction bases unmatched: 7. CDR1 is SGHRS, CDR2 YFSETQ, per germline. The CDR3 DNA is TGCGCCAGCAGCTTGGGGGGGACTAGCGGAATAGACGAGCAGTACTTC. Its translation: CASSLGGTSGIDEQYF.

The V call is TRBV19, the J call TRBJ2-1, with D possibly matching TRBD2 (6 bases). Trimming cost V 7 bases and J 0 bases, with 13 bases left between them. CDR1 LNHDA and CDR2 SQIVND come from the germline V gene (reference sequence). The CDR3 covers 15 residues. The CDR3 spells CASIGAGSSYNEQFF. Here the CDR3 DNA reads TGTGCCAGTATTGGGGCGGGGAGCTCCTACAATGAGCAGTTCTTC. Drawing the rest from reference TRBV19 and TRBJ2-1, the complete variable domain is DGGITQSPKYLFRKEGQNVTLSCEQNLNHDAMYWYRQDPGQGLRLIYYSQIVNDFQKGDIAEGYSVSREKKESFPLTVTSAQKNPTAFYLCASIGAGSSYNEQFFGPGTRLTVL.

The rearrangement joins TRBV7-8 to TRBJ2-1; 7 bases match TRBD2. Germline CDR1 and CDR2: SGHVS and FQNEAQ. The CDR3 covers 13 residues. With V trimmed by 5 bases and J by 6 bases, 4 bases remained unmatched. The CDR3 region has the DNA TGTGCCAGCAGCCCCCTAGCGGTCAATGAGCAGTTCTTC. Its protein is CASSPLAVNEQFF.

The CDR3 nucleotides read TGCGCCAGCAGCCAAGAAGTGAGTCTAGCGGGAGCCTGGAATGAGCAGTTCTTC. It codes for CASSQEVSLAGAWNEQFF. The chain joins TRBV4-1 to TRBJ2-1, with TRBD2 matching 10 bases. Per the germline V gene, CDR1 is MGHRA and CDR2 is YSYEKL. The junction had 12 bases not matched to a gene; V was cut back by 0 bases and J by 7 bases. This CDR3 region has 18 residues.

This clone was detected only once. The V call is TRBV5-6, the J call TRBJ2-1; 7 bases match TRBD1. In germline, CDR1 is SGHDT, CDR2 YYEEEE. This CDR3 contains 17 residues. V shed 0 bases and J 7 bases; nucleotides not matched to a gene: 13. The CDR3: CASSLEQGKTWENEQFF. In nucleotides, the CDR3 is TGTGCCAGCAGCTTGGAACAGGGGAAGACCTGGGAGAATGAGCAGTTCTTC.

In its sample, this clone was seen once. V and J are TRBV27 and TRBJ1-1, with 7 bases lining up with TRBD1. Germline V gene data show CDR1 as MNHEY and CDR2 as SMNVEV (reference sequence). The CDR3 is 20 amino acids. J lost 1 base, V lost 2 bases, and 19 bases had no gene match. CDR3 bases: TGTGCCAGCAGTTTAAAGGCGACAGGGTTGATCCCTCGGAGGAACACTGAAGCTTTCTTT. Residues: CASSLKATGLIPRRNTEAFF.

This rearrangement joins TRBV7-6 to TRBJ2-3; D is unclear. V gave up 5 bases and J gave up 4 bases, with 10 bases separating them. Germline V gene sequence: CDR1 SGHVS, CDR2 FNYEAQ. The CDR3 contains 13 residues. The CDR3 is CASSVRLADTQYF. DNA for the CDR3: TGTGCCAGCAGCGTTCGACTGGCAGATACGCAGTATTTT.

V gene TRBV7-7 combines with J gene TRBJ2-5; D is ambiguous. The V and J ends lost 3 bases and 4 bases respectively, with 9 bases between them. The length of the CDR3 is 13 residues. The V gene's germline CDR1 is SSHAT and CDR2 FNYEAQ (reference sequence). CDR3 protein: CASSLGGLETQYF. The CDR3 DNA reads TGTGCCAGCAGCTTGGGTGGGTTAGAGACCCAGTACTTC.

This clone showed up just once. The chain is built from TRBV4-3 and TRBJ2-3; D unresolved. This CDR3 contains 13 residues. V gave up 0 bases and J gave up 2 bases, with 3 bases separating them. CDR1 is LGHNA and CDR2 is YSLEER in the germline V gene. CDR3 amino acids: CASSQDYTDTQYF. DNA of the CDR3: TGCGCCAGCAGCCAAGACTACACAGATACGCAGTATTTT.

The chain's CDR3 is CASPSNSGDNEQFF. As DNA, the CDR3 is TGTGCCAGCCCTAGTAATTCCGGCGACAATGAGCAGTTCTTC. The gene calls are TRBV28 and TRBJ2-1; D unresolved. This CDR3 is 14 amino acids long. In germline, CDR1 is MDHEN, CDR2 SYDVKM. Trimming stripped 8 bases from V and 5 bases from J, with 16 bases between.

The chain combines TRBV7-3 with TRBJ2-3, with TRBD2 as a possible D gene (5 bases). The CDR3 is 15 amino acids. Germline V lookup: CDR1 SGHTA, CDR2 FQGTGA. V lost 2 bases and J lost 1, with 10 bases in between. CDR3 DNA sequence: TGTGCCAGCAGCTTACGAGGGAGTGGCACAGATACGCAGTATTTT. Translated: CASSLRGSGTDTQYF.

DNA for the CDR3: TGTGCCAGCAGCGTACAGGGACTAGCTTTCTACGAGCAGTACTTC. The encoded protein is CASSVQGLAFYEQYF. V is TRBV5-4 and J is TRBJ2-7, with TRBD2 matching 9 bases. This CDR3 comprises 15 residues. V lost 4 bases and J lost 3; bases outside the gene matches: 8. CDR1 and CDR2 from the germline V gene are SGHNT and YYREEE (reference sequence).

The genes are TRBV28 and TRBJ1-2; no clear D. This CDR3 comprises 12 residues. V was clipped by 7 bases and J by 4 bases, with 10 bases between them. Germline V gives CDR1 MDHEN, CDR2 SYDVKM. CDR3: CASTRLGYGYTF. In DNA, the CDR3 is TGTGCCAGCACCCGGTTGGGCTATGGCTACACCTTC.

The chain uses TRBV13 and TRBJ1-2, with D unresolved. CDR1 is PRHDT and CDR2 is FYEKMQ in the germline V gene (reference sequence). V lost 5 bases to trimming and J lost 5 bases, with 12 bases between them. This CDR3 has 13 residues. The chain's CDR3 is CASSPGREYGYTF. CDR3 nucleotide sequence: TGTGCCAGCAGCCCCGGTAGGGAGTATGGCTACACCTTC.

This chain connects TRBV7-2 to TRBJ2-3; no reliable D call. Between the trimmed V and J ends, which lost 10 bases and 1 base, there was a span of 15 bases. The CDR3 loop spans 14 amino acids. CDR1 and CDR2 from the germline V gene are SGHTA and FQGNSA. CDR3: CATSLGRGTDTQYF. The CDR3 DNA follows: TGTGCCACCTCTCTCGGTAGAGGCACAGATACGCAGTATTTT.

The chain carries TRBV28 and TRBJ2-2; maybe TRBD2 (6 bases). This CDR3 has 14 amino acids. Germline V gene lookup returns CDR1 MDHEN and CDR2 SYDVKM. Trimming left V 7 bases short and J 6 bases short, with 15 bases between. The CDR3 coding sequence is TGTGCCAGCACCCCGACTAGATATTCCGGGGAGCTGTTTTTT. Encoded protein: CASTPTRYSGELFF.

The gene calls are TRBV11-2 and TRBJ2-1; 10 bases align to TRBD2. The CDR3 totals 15 residues. CDR1 is SGHAT, CDR2 FQNNGV, per germline. V lost 4 bases and J lost 4; bases outside the gene matches: 4. The CDR3 spells CASSSQLAGYNEQFF. The CDR3 DNA reads TGTGCCAGCAGCTCCCAACTAGCGGGGTACAATGAGCAGTTCTTC.

This chain links TRBV10-3 with TRBJ2-5; D could derive from TRBD1 or TRBD2 (5 bases each). V dropped 0 bases and J dropped 7 bases, with 12 bases sitting between them. Germline-derived CDR1 and CDR2 are ENHRY and SYGVKD. The CDR3 sequence is 14 residues long. The CDR3 sequence: CAISESTGLGTQYF. CDR3 in DNA: TGTGCCATCAGTGAGTCGACGGGGCTGGGGACCCAGTACTTC.

This sequence joins TRBV30 and TRBJ2-7; 9 positions agree with TRBD2. V shed 3 bases, J shed 6 bases, and the junction held 9 bases outside the gene matches. There are 14 residues in the CDR3. In germline, CDR1 is GTSNPN, CDR2 SVGIG (reference sequence). The CDR3 is CAWRTSGAGGEQYF. CDR3 nucleotide sequence: TGTGCCTGGAGGACTAGCGGTGCGGGGGGCGAGCAGTACTTC.